One and the same sample provided the 7 T cell receptor beta chains below, sequenced in a study of cytomegalovirus exposure and HLA in healthy donors. PCR used 60 Vbeta primers and 13 Jbeta primers. The method was immunoSEQ multiplex PCR; TCRdb's version includes in-frame clones alone and lacks a portion of them. The sample shows under 200,000 clones, 60% to 85% of them seen only once. What was sequenced was PBMCs. Receptors were obtained from a male donor in good health and CMV-seropositive.

This clone was recorded a few times. CDR3 in DNA: TGTGCCGGGCGGGAGAGGGGCAACACTGAAGCTTTCTTT. This translates into CAGRERGNTEAFF. The chain joins TRBV7-9 to TRBJ1-1, with D possibly matching TRBD1 (5 bases). The CDR3 totals 13 residues. Trimming removed 11 bases from V and 2 bases from J, with 15 bases in between. Germline V gives CDR1 SEHNR, CDR2 FQNEAQ (reference sequence).

This clone was counted a single time. V is TRBV7-3 and J is TRBJ2-5; possibly TRBD2 for D (5 bases). The CDR3 consists of 13 residues. Germline V lookup: CDR1 SGHTA, CDR2 FQGTGA. V shed 5 bases and J shed 1 base, with 8 bases lying between them. CDR3 sequence (DNA): TGTGCCAGCAGCCCTGGGAGCCAAGAGACCCAGTACTTC. Its translation is CASSPGSQETQYF.

V gene TRBV11-2 combines with J gene TRBJ2-7; a weak D match, TRBD1 (6 bases). The CDR3 spans 13 residues. Trimming shortened V by 8 bases and J by 0 bases, and 11 bases separated the two germline ends. Per the germline V gene, CDR1 is SGHAT and CDR2 is FQNNGV. The CDR3 sequence is CASSWTDSYEQYF. CDR3 nucleotide sequence: TGTGCCAGCTCTTGGACAGACTCCTACGAGCAGTACTTC. The full variable domain, completed using reference TRBV11-2 and TRBJ2-7, is EAGVAQSPRYKIIEKRQSVAFWCNPISGHATLYWYQQILGQGPKLLIQFQNNGVVDDSQLPKDRFSAERLKGVDSTLKIQPAKLEDSAVYLCASSWTDSYEQYFGPGTRLTVT.

This clone was counted once. This chain links TRBV11-2 with TRBJ2-5, with D hard to call. The CDR3 is 14 residues long. Trimming took 2 bases from V and 4 from J, leaving 11 bases between them. Germline values: CDR1 SGHAT, CDR2 FQNNGV. The CDR3 coding sequence is TGTGCCAGCAGCTTAATGTTAGTCCGAGAGACCCAGTACTTC. It yields the protein CASSLMLVRETQYF.

The V gene is TRBV2, the J gene TRBJ2-2; 8 bases fit TRBD1. J was trimmed by 5 bases and V by 7 bases; bases with no gene match: 12. CDR1 is SNHLY and CDR2 is FYNNEI in the germline V gene. The CDR3 is 16 residues long. CDR3: CASTLRTGTSTGELFF. The CDR3 nucleotides are TGTGCCAGCACCTTGAGGACAGGGACGAGTACCGGGGAGCTGTTTTTT. Variable domain in full (rest from reference TRBV2 and TRBJ2-2): EPEVTQTPSHQVTQMGQEVILRCVPISNHLYFYWYRQILGQKVEFLVSFYNNEISEKSEIFDDQFSVERPDGSNFTLKIRSTKLEDSAMYFCASTLRTGTSTGELFFGEGSRLTVL.

The chain is built from TRBV11-3 and TRBJ2-6; 9 positions agree with TRBD1. V trimming: 8 bases; J trimming: 3 bases; junction bases outside the gene matches: 14. Germline V gene lookup returns CDR1 SGHNT and CDR2 YENEEA. CDR3 size: 18 residues. The CDR3 DNA reads as TGTGCCAGCTCCCGCCGGGGACAGGGAAGACTTGGGGCCAACGTCCTGACTTTC. This encodes CASSRRGQGRLGANVLTF.

This rearrangement joins TRBV5-1 to TRBJ2-7, with TRBD2 matching 11 bases. CDR1 SGHRS and CDR2 YFSETQ come from the germline V gene. V lost 4 bases to trimming and J lost 4 bases; unmatched junction nucleotides: 4. The CDR3 has 14 amino acids. CDR3 sequence (DNA): TGCGCCAGCAGCCTAACTAGCGGGGGTTACGAGCAGTACTTC. Translation gives CASSLTSGGYEQYF.